The 10 T cell receptor beta chains given below trace back to one sample, sequenced in a study of T cells expressing NK-cell markers. TCRdb reanalyzed the 5' RACE reads, giving one entry per CDR3 protein sequence and no DNA. This repertoire includes 500,000 to 700,000 distinct CDR3 sequences. Sequenced sample: blood T cells: a sorted CD56 or NKG2C T cell subset, CD4+ or CD8+ T cells, or bulk PBMC T cells (not recorded which). These receptors all come from a man aged 18 to 29 in good health.

The chain combines TRBV5-5 with TRBJ2-7; TCRdb calls TRBD1, which cannot be checked without DNA. Germline V gene data show CDR1 as SGHKS and CDR2 as YYEKEE (reference sequence). This CDR3 has 15 amino acids. CDR3 amino acids: CASSLAGQGRYEQYF.

The chain joins TRBV4-3 to TRBJ2-7; the TCRdb D gene call, TRBD2, has no DNA to confirm it. This CDR3 is built from 18 residues. In germline, CDR1 is LGHNA, CDR2 YSLEER. CDR3 amino acids: CASSQEGWTSGLIHEQYF.

The chain has TRBV12-3 or TRBV12-4 and TRBJ2-6; TCRdb's D call of TRBD1 is untestable without DNA. CDR3 length: 19 residues. The CDR3 protein is CASGPGGRRGGSGANVLTF.

The chain links TRBV27 to TRBJ2-5; TCRdb selects TRBD2, and the lack of DNA leaves this call unchecked. CDR3 length: 15 residues. CDR1 MNHEY and CDR2 SMNVEV come from the germline V gene (reference sequence). CDR3 amino acids: CASSFGTSGMETQYF.

The chain recombines TRBV21-1 with TRBJ1-5; no DNA is available, so the TRBD1 call from TCRdb remains unchecked. TRBV21-1 corresponds to a pseudogene. The CDR3 has 16 amino acids. The CDR3 sequence: CASSKEGKGSNQPQHF.

The chain is built from TRBV10-3 and TRBJ2-2; TCRdb outputs TRBD2, but without DNA this stays unchecked. This CDR3 region has 15 residues. Per the germline V gene, CDR1 is ENHRY and CDR2 is SYGVKD. This CDR3 is CAIGRLAGETGELFF.

The V call is TRBV9, the J call TRBJ2-7; checking the TCRdb D call of TRBD1 is not possible without DNA. Germline V lookup: CDR1 SGDLS, CDR2 YYNGEE. This CDR3 has 15 amino acids. The CDR3 sequence is CASSETPGFSYEQYF.

The chain joins TRBV14 to TRBJ2-5. This CDR3 spans 16 amino acids. Germline V gives CDR1 SGHDN, CDR2 FVKESK. The CDR3 sequence: CASSQEWFGVGETQYF.

The chain carries TRBV20-1 and TRBJ2-2; TCRdb calls TRBD2, which cannot be checked without DNA. The CDR3 runs 15 residues. CDR1 and CDR2 from the germline V gene are DFQATT and SNEGSKA (reference sequence). CDR3 in amino acids: CSARSSSGDTGELFF.

The CDR3 sequence: CSARGARNTDTQYF. The V gene is TRBV20-1, the J gene TRBJ2-3; the D call from TCRdb, TRBD1, cannot be confirmed without DNA. The V gene's germline CDR1 is DFQATT and CDR2 SNEGSKA (reference sequence). There are 14 residues in the CDR3.